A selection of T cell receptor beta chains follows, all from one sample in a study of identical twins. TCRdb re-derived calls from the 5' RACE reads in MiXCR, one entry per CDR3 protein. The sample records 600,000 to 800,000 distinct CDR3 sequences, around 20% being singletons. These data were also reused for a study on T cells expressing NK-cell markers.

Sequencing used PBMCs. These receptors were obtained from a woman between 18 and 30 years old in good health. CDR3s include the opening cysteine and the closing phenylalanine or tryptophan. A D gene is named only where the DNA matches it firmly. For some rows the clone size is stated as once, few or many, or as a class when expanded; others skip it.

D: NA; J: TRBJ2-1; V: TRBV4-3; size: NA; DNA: TGCGCCAGCAGCCAAGATTCCTCGCGGGGCTACAATGAGCAGTTCTTC; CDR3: CASSQDSSRGYNEQFF
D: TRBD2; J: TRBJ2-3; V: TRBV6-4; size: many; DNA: TGTGCCAGCAGTCGACGGGAGGGGGATACGCAGTATTTT; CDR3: CASSRREGDTQYF
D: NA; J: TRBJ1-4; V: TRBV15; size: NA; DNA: TGTGCCACCAGCAGAGATCAGGGAAAACTGTTTTTT; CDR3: CATSRDQGKLFF
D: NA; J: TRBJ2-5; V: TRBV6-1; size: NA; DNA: TGTGCCAGCCGCCCCCCCGGGACTCAAGAGACCCAGTACTTC; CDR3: CASRPPGTQETQYF
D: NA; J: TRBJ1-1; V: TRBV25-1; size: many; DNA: TGTGCCAGCAGTGACCCACGAGGGGGCACTGAAGCTTTCTTT; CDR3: CASSDPRGGTEAFF
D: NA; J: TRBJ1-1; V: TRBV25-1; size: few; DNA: TGTGCCAGCAGTGAGGCAGGACTTTACGATCGCAGTCAAGCTTTCTTT; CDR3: CASSEAGLYDRSQAFF
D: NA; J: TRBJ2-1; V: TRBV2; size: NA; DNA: TGTGCCAGCAGTCTTGGGGGCCTCGTATACAATGAGCAGTTCTTC; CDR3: CASSLGGLVYNEQFF
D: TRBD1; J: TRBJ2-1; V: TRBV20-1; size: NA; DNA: TGCAGTGCTGAGAGAGGACAGGTTCCGTTCTTC; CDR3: CSAERGQVPFF
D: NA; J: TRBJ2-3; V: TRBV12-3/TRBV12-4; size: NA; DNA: TGTGCCAGCAGGGTAGTACCCAACACAGATACGCAGTATTTT; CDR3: CASRVVPNTDTQYF
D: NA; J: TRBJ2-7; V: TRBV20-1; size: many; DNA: TGCAGTGCTAGGATCGGGGGAACCGAGCAGTACTTC; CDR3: CSARIGGTEQYF
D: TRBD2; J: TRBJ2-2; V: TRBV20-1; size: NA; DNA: TGCAGTGCTAGAGGGTCTAGCGGGGGGTCGAACACCGGGGAGCTGTTTTTT; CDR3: CSARGSSGGSNTGELFF
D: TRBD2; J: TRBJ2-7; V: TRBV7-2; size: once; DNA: TGTGCCAGCAGCTTAGGTAGCGGGCTCTACGAGCAGTACTTC; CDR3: CASSLGSGLYEQYF
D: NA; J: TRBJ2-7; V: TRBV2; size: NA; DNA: TGTGCCAGCAGTGAAGAAGACACCTCCTACGAGCAGTACTTC; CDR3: CASSEEDTSYEQYF
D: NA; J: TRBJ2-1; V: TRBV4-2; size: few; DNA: TGTGCCAGCAGCCAAGTGCAGGCGGGCCACAATGAGCAGTTCTTC; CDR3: CASSQVQAGHNEQFF
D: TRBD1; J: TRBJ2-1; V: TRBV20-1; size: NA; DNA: TGCAGTGCCAAGGACAGGCCTCCTAACTACAATGAGCAGTTCTTC; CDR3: CSAKDRPPNYNEQFF
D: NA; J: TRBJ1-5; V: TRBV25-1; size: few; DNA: TGTGCCAGCAGTACCGTAGAGGCATATCAGCCCCAGCATTTT; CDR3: CASSTVEAYQPQHF
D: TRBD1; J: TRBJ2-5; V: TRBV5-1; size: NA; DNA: TGCGCCAGCACAACATGGGACAGACTAGAGACCCAGTACTTC; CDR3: CASTTWDRLETQYF
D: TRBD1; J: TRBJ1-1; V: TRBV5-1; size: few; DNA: TGCGCCAGCAGCTCCCAGGGGGTAGAAAACACTGAAGCTTTCTTT; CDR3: CASSSQGVENTEAFF
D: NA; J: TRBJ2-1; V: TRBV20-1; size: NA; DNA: TGCAGTGCTAGAGTAGCGGATTCCCCTTTTGAGCAGTTCTTC; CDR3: CSARVADSPFEQFF
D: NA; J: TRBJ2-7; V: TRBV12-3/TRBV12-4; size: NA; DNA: TGTGCCAGCAGTTTTGTCCGGAACGAGCAGTACTTC; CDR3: CASSFVRNEQYF
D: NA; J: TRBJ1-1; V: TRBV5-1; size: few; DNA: TGCGCCAGCAGCTTGACAGGCGGGGTCGTAAACACTGAAGCTTTCTTT; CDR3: CASSLTGGVVNTEAFF
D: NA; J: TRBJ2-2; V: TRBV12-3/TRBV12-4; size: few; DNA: TGTGCCAGCGTCCGGCGAACCGGGGAGCTGTTTTTT; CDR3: CASVRRTGELFF
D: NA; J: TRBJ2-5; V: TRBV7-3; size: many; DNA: TGTGCCAGCAGCTTAACCGGGATTCAAGAGACCCAGTACTTC; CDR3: CASSLTGIQETQYF
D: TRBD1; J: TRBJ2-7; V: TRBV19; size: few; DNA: TGTGCCAGTAGTACGGTTAGGGGGCTCGACGAGCAGTACTTC; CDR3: CASSTVRGLDEQYF
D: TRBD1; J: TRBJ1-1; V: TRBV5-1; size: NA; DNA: TGCGCCACCACAGGGGGAGGGATCGGCACTGAAGCTTTCTTT; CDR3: CATTGGGIGTEAFF
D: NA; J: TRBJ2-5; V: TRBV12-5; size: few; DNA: TGTGCTAGTGGCGGGACCTTACAAGAGACCCAGTACTTC; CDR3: CASGGTLQETQYF
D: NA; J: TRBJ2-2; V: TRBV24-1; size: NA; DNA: TGTGCCACCAGTGTTGTCAGTTACACCGGGGAGCTGTTTTTT; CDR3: CATSVVSYTGELFF
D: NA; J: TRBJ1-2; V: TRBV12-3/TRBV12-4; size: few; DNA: TGTGCCAGCAGGGGGATCCCTAACTATGGCTACACCTTC; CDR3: CASRGIPNYGYTF
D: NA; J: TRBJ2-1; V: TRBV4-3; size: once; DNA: TGCGCCAGCAGCCAGCCAGTCATAGGAAGGTCCTACAATGAGCAGTTCTTC; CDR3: CASSQPVIGRSYNEQFF
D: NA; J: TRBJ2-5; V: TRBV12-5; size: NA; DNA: TGTGCTAGTGGTTTGTTCCTCGGGGGCAGCCGGTACAAAGAGACCCAGTACTTC; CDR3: CASGLFLGGSRYKETQYF
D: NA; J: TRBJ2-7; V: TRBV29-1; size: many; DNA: TGCAGCGCCGGGGTACTCCCCTACGAGCAGTACTTC; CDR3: CSAGVLPYEQYF
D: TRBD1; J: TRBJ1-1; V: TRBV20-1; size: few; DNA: TGCAGTGCCCGGACAGGGTCATCAGCTTTCTTT; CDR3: CSARTGSSAFF
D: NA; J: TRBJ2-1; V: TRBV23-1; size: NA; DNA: TGCGCCAGCAGTCAATTCCAGCCGCGCCGTGCTGAGCAGTTCTTC; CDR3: CASSQFQPRRAEQFF
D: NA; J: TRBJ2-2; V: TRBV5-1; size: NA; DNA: TGCGCCAGTACTGACAGTGGGACCGGGGAGCTGTTTTTT; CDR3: CASTDSGTGELFF
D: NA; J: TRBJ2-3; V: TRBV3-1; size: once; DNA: TGTGCCAGCAGCCAACGGATGGAAGATACGCAGTATTTT; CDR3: CASSQRMEDTQYF
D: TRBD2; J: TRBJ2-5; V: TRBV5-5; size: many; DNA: TGTGCCAGCAGCTTGGTTCTAGCGGGGGGACGAGTGCGTGAGACCCAGTACTTC; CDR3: CASSLVLAGGRVRETQYF